A single sample is the source of the 32 T cell receptor beta chains below, sequenced in a study of cytomegalovirus exposure and HLA in healthy donors. 60 Vbeta and 13 Jbeta primers were used in PCR. Only in-frame clones appear in the TCRdb table, and some are missing; sequencing was by immunoSEQ multiplex PCR. This table holds approximately 160,000 clones, under 90% found once. The source material was PBMCs. All receptors derive from a man aged 30 to 39 in good health and CMV-seropositive.

The chain carries TRBV9 and TRBJ2-1; 12 bases align to TRBD2. Per the germline V gene, CDR1 is SGDLS and CDR2 is YYNGEE. This CDR3 contains 15 residues. V was pared by 2 bases and J by 7 bases, with 4 bases of the junction left unmatched. In nucleotides, the CDR3 is TGTGCCAGCAGCGTTACTAGCGGGAGGACGAATGAGCAGTTCTTC. This encodes CASSVTSGRTNEQFF.

V is TRBV5-1 and J is TRBJ1-6; TRBD1 agrees at 8 bases. Germline V CDR1 and CDR2: SGHRS, YFSETQ. The CDR3 runs 17 residues. V shed 3 bases and J 6 bases; nucleotides not matched to a gene: 11. The CDR3 bases are TGCGCCAGCAGCTCCGACAGGGGTGCTAGTGGTAATTCACCCCTCCACTTT. As protein: CASSSDRGASGNSPLHF.

J is TRBJ2-7 and V is TRBV6-5, with TRBD1 matching over 7 bases. The germline V gene has CDR1 MNHEY and CDR2 SVGAGI. With 6 bases clipped from V and 4 bases from J, the junction kept 12 bases outside the gene matches. The CDR3 extends over 15 amino acids. The chain's CDR3 is CASRTNRGLLYEQYF. The CDR3 coding sequence is TGTGCCAGCAGGACAAACAGGGGCCTGCTTTACGAGCAGTACTTC.

This CDR3 reads CASRGRGSSYEQYF. The CDR3 DNA is TGTGCCAGTAGGGGCAGGGGGAGCTCCTACGAGCAGTACTTC. V and J are TRBV19 and TRBJ2-7; 7 bases agree with TRBD1. Germline loops: CDR1 LNHDA, CDR2 SQIVND (reference sequence). This CDR3 is 14 amino acids long. Germline trimming cut 6 bases from V and 0 bases from J; bases unmatched to any gene: 5.

This clone has a single count. V usage is TRBV30 and J usage is TRBJ2-5; 7 nucleotides agree with TRBD1. The end of the DNA aligns better with TRBJ2-7, so the J call may be wrong. This CDR3 is built from 13 residues. Germline assignment: CDR1 GTSNPN and CDR2 SVGIG (reference sequence). For the CDR3, the DNA is TGTGCCTGGAATACGGGACAGAACTACGAGCAGTACTTC. This translates into CAWNTGQNYEQYF.

This clone was counted between two and nine times. The chain joins TRBV9 to TRBJ2-2, with no clear D. Germline V CDR1 and CDR2: SGDLS, YYNGEE. This CDR3 contains 15 residues. Trimming pared 2 bases from V and 4 bases from J, leaving 12 bases between. CDR3 coding DNA: TGTGCCAGCAGCGTCCGCGCGGTTGGCACCGGGGAGCTGTTTTTT. Translation: CASSVRAVGTGELFF.

The chain has TRBV7-2 and TRBJ1-6, with unresolved D. The V gene's germline CDR1 is SGHTA and CDR2 FQGNSA. The germline V and J ends were trimmed by 1 base and 3 bases, with 4 bases remaining between them. The CDR3 contains 14 residues. This CDR3 reads CASSLDGYNSPLHF. The CDR3 DNA is TGTGCCAGCAGCTTAGACGGCTATAATTCACCCCTCCACTTT.

This clone was observed a single time. V gene TRBV5-1 combines with J gene TRBJ1-2; tentatively, D is TRBD1 (5 bases). V was pared by 0 bases and J by 3 bases, with 12 bases between. The CDR3 contains 15 residues. The germline CDR1 and CDR2 sequences are SGHRS and YFSETQ. The CDR3 loop reads CASSLDRGGDYGYTF. Written as DNA, the CDR3 is TGCGCCAGCAGCTTGGACCGGGGGGGGGACTATGGCTACACCTTC.

This chain links TRBV18 with TRBJ2-7; the match to TRBD1 covers 9 bases. The CDR3 extends over 16 amino acids. Looked up from germline, CDR1 is KGHSH and CDR2 is LQKENI. Trimming removed 0 bases from V and 4 bases from J; junction bases left unmatched: 7. CDR3 in amino acids: CASSPPGTGRVYEQYF. The CDR3 bases are TGTGCCAGCTCACCACCCGGGACAGGGAGGGTTTACGAGCAGTACTTC.

J is TRBJ2-7 and V is TRBV7-9, with TRBD1 identical over 9 bases. CDR3 length: 13 residues. V lost 5 bases to trimming and J lost 6 bases; unmatched junction nucleotides: 5. Germline V gives CDR1 SEHNR, CDR2 FQNEAQ (reference sequence). The CDR3 region has the DNA TGTGCCAGCAGCCGGGACAGGGAGCCCGAGCAGTACTTC. Residues: CASSRDREPEQYF.

The chain joins TRBV14 to TRBJ2-3, with TRBD1 matching over 9 bases. The CDR3 length is 17 residues. The trim removed 4 bases at V and 5 bases at J, leaving 13 bases unmatched. The germline gives CDR1 SGHDN, CDR2 FVKESK. In DNA, the CDR3 is TGTGCCAGCAGCCCCTCGGCTGGGACAGGGAGGCAAGATACGCAGTATTTT. Protein product: CASSPSAGTGRQDTQYF. Full variable domain (outside the CDR3, taken from reference TRBV14 and TRBJ2-3): EAGVTQFPSHSVIEKGQTVTLRCDPISGHDNLYWYRRVMGKEIKFLLHFVKESKQDESGMPNNRFLAERTGGTYSTLKVQPAELEDSGVYFCASSPSAGTGRQDTQYFGPGTRLTVL.

This rearrangement joins TRBV27 to TRBJ2-7; the D is unclear. Deletions cut 4 bases from V and 7 bases from J, with 8 bases between. CDR3 size: 11 residues. Per the germline V gene, CDR1 is MNHEY and CDR2 is SMNVEV (reference sequence). The CDR3 DNA sequence: TGTGCCAGCAGTTCTCCCCCGGAGCAGTACTTC. It specifies CASSSPPEQYF.

This clone was observed a handful of times. The chain carries TRBV11-2 and TRBJ2-1, with 7 bases that match TRBD2. Germline V lookup: CDR1 SGHAT, CDR2 FQNNGV. The CDR3 extends over 15 amino acids. V shed 0 bases and J 8 bases; nucleotides not matched to a gene: 7. In DNA, the CDR3 is TGTGCCAGCAGCTTAGAGCGGCGGGAGTTCGATGAGCAGTTCTTC. It specifies CASSLERREFDEQFF.

The table lists this clone with many counts. The chain links TRBV28 to TRBJ1-1; TRBD1 matches at 9 bases. The CDR3 runs to 18 residues. Germline assignment: CDR1 MDHEN and CDR2 SYDVKM. J gave up 3 bases and V 7 bases, and 18 bases lay outside the gene matches. Here the CDR3 reads CASTPRDRVVLGDTEAFF. The DNA of the CDR3 is TGTGCCAGCACCCCCCGGGACAGGGTAGTTCTTGGGGACACTGAAGCTTTCTTT.

The genes are TRBV7-2 and TRBJ1-1; TRBD1 might be the D (5 bases). V was clipped by 4 bases and J by 0 bases, with 12 bases between them. The CDR3 extends over 15 amino acids. CDR1 and CDR2 (germline): SGHTA, FQGNSA. The chain's CDR3 is CASSSRTLVNTEAFF. CDR3 bases: TGTGCCAGCAGCTCCCGGACATTGGTGAACACTGAAGCTTTCTTT.

V and J are TRBV27 and TRBJ1-2; 11 bases are a match to TRBD1. The ends lost 5 bases at V and 8 bases at J; junction bases unmatched: 7. This CDR3 spans 14 amino acids. Germline CDR1 is MNHEY and CDR2 is SMNVEV (reference sequence). CDR3 residues: CASSPWTGGGGYTF. DNA for the CDR3: TGTGCCAGCAGTCCCTGGACAGGGGGCGGGGGCTACACCTTC.

J is TRBJ2-5 and V is TRBV6-5; TRBD1 is a possible D gene (6 bases). The J call may be wrong; the DNA end is better matched by TRBJ2-7. The germline V gene encodes CDR1 MNHEY and CDR2 SVGAGI. This CDR3 is built from 14 residues. CDR3: CASRQIQGPYEQYF. CDR3 nucleotides: TGTGCCAGCAGGCAGATACAGGGTCCCTACGAGCAGTACTTC.

This clone showed up just once. V usage is TRBV29-1 and J usage is TRBJ1-2; 10 bases are a match to TRBD1. Trimming at V came to 4 bases and at J to 6 bases, leaving 2 bases not matched to a gene. The CDR3 has 12 amino acids. Germline V CDR1 and CDR2: SQVTM, ANQGSEA. Here the CDR3 DNA reads TGCAGCGTTGGACAGGGGGCAAATGGCTACACCTTC. It is translated as CSVGQGANGYTF.

V usage is TRBV27 and J usage is TRBJ1-2; D call uncertain. Trimming took off 4 bases at V and 4 bases at J, with 10 bases between the two ends. Germline CDR1 and CDR2: MNHEY and SMNVEV (reference sequence). The CDR3 runs 13 residues. CDR3 DNA sequence: TGTGCCAGCAGTTCATCAATAATCTATGGCTACACCTTC. Its protein product is CASSSSIIYGYTF.

This clone occurred a few times. The chain has TRBV4-2 and TRBJ2-2, with 9 bases lining up with TRBD1. Germline assignment: CDR1 LGHNA and CDR2 YNFKEQ. The CDR3 runs 18 residues. V was pared by 0 bases and J by 6 bases, with 11 bases of the junction left unmatched. For the CDR3, the DNA is TGTGCCAGCAGCCAAGATCAACAGGGGGCAGGTTCGGCCGGGGAGCTGTTTTTT. Protein product: CASSQDQQGAGSAGELFF.

The chain carries TRBV30 and TRBJ2-3; 8 bases fit TRBD2. Germline loops: CDR1 GTSNPN, CDR2 SVGIG (reference sequence). The CDR3 covers 13 residues. V trimming: 4 bases; J trimming: 4 bases; junction bases outside the gene matches: 4. Written as DNA, the CDR3 is TGTGCCTGGACACAGCGGGAGTCAGATACGCAGTATTTT. It codes for CAWTQRESDTQYF.

The table lists this clone with a count of one. This chain connects TRBV5-4 to TRBJ2-5; possible D gene TRBD2, 6 bases. The germline CDR1 and CDR2 sequences are SGHNT and YYREEE (reference sequence). The CDR3 is 15 amino acids. The germline V and J ends were trimmed by 4 bases and 2 bases, with 15 bases remaining between them. DNA of the CDR3: TGTGCCAGCAGCGGCGGGATCCCGCCTCAAGAGACCCAGTACTTC. Its translation is CASSGGIPPQETQYF.

The chain recombines TRBV6-1 with TRBJ2-1; 8 bases map to TRBD1. The germline gives CDR1 MNHNS, CDR2 SASEGT. The V and J ends lost 2 bases and 9 bases, in that order; junction bases with no gene match: 12. The CDR3 loop spans 16 amino acids. DNA of the CDR3: TGTGCCAGCAGTGAACTTGCGGGACAGGTGAAGTCTGAGCAGTTCTTC. Its protein product is CASSELAGQVKSEQFF.

V gene TRBV28 combines with J gene TRBJ2-7; maybe TRBD1 (5 bases). Germline lookup yields CDR1 MDHEN and CDR2 SYDVKM. The CDR3 covers 17 residues. V was pared by 1 base and J by 5 bases, with 21 bases between. The CDR3 DNA sequence: TGTGCCAGCAGTTTATTACGCAGGGCCCAACTCCTAGACGAGCAGTACTTC. This codes for CASSLLRRAQLLDEQYF.

The chain recombines TRBV28 with TRBJ2-7; weak D call: TRBD2 (5 bases). Germline CDR1 reads MDHEN; CDR2 reads SYDVKM. CDR3 length: 11 residues. Trimming took 4 bases from V and 5 from J, leaving 6 bases between them. The CDR3 DNA reads as TGTGCCAGCAGTTGGCGGGACGAGCAGTACTTC. This gives the protein CASSWRDEQYF.

V is TRBV5-1 and J is TRBJ2-3; TRBD2 matches 7 bases. The germline V gene has CDR1 SGHRS and CDR2 YFSETQ. V dropped 1 base and J dropped 3; count of bases not matched to a gene: 8. This CDR3 is 16 amino acids long. The CDR3 DNA is TGCGCCAGCAGCTTGACGGACGCTAGCGGTACAGATACGCAGTATTTT. This codes for CASSLTDASGTDTQYF.

This chain joins TRBV5-1 and TRBJ2-2; possibly TRBD2 for D (7 bases). This CDR3 comprises 15 residues. V gave up 1 base and J gave up 3 bases, with 10 bases separating them. Germline values: CDR1 SGHRS, CDR2 YFSETQ. The CDR3 spells CASSLRGADTGELFF. CDR3 in DNA: TGCGCCAGCAGCTTGCGGGGGGCCGACACCGGGGAGCTGTTTTTT.

This rearrangement joins TRBV23-1 to TRBJ1-1; 7 bases are shared with TRBD1. Being an ORF, TRBV23-1 has a function that is uncertain. The trim removed 5 bases at V and 1 base at J, leaving 7 bases unmatched. This CDR3 is 15 amino acids long. The DNA of the CDR3 is TGCGCCAGCAGTAATGGAGGGGGCAGGAACACTGAAGCTTTCTTT. It is translated as CASSNGGGRNTEAFF.

The chain couples TRBV4-1 to TRBJ1-2; TRBD1 might be the D (5 bases). V gave up 0 bases and J gave up 5 bases, with 10 bases separating them. The germline CDR1 and CDR2 sequences are MGHRA and YSYEKL. The CDR3 covers 14 residues. In nucleotides, the CDR3 is TGCGCCAGCAGCCAAGATGTCCGGGGGTATGGCTACACCTTC. This sequence encodes CASSQDVRGYGYTF.

This clone was counted a single time. The chain's CDR3 is CASSFSGGEQYF. The CDR3 bases are TGTGCCAGCAGTTTTTCAGGGGGCGAGCAGTACTTC. The chain employs TRBV27 and TRBJ2-7; the match to TRBD1 covers 7 bases. With 3 bases clipped from V and 6 bases from J, the junction kept 2 bases outside the gene matches. From germline, CDR1 is MNHEY and CDR2 SMNVEV (reference sequence). CDR3 length: 12 residues.

This sequence joins TRBV20-1 and TRBJ1-1, with unresolved D. The CDR3 has 11 amino acids. The V gene lost 6 bases and the J gene lost 8 bases, with 13 bases spanning the gap. Germline CDR1 is DFQATT and CDR2 is SNEGSKA (reference sequence). Written as DNA, the CDR3 is TGCAGTGCCCCCCATGGCTCCGAAGCTTTCTTT. Translated: CSAPHGSEAFF.

The CDR3 spells CASSPGTGPYEQYF. DNA for the CDR3: TGCGCCAGCAGCCCAGGGACAGGTCCCTACGAGCAGTACTTC. The chain uses TRBV5-1 and TRBJ2-7; 8 nucleotides align to TRBD1. With 4 bases clipped from V and 2 bases from J, the junction kept 5 bases outside the gene matches. This CDR3 contains 14 residues. The V gene's germline CDR1 is SGHRS and CDR2 YFSETQ.